The sequence of this T cell receptor (beta chain) was determined in a study of shared clonotypes between healthy human individuals. From germline, CDR1 is SGHRS and CDR2 YFSETQ. The CDR3 consists of 15 residues. The junction had 3 bases not matched to a gene; V was cut back by 4 bases and J by 0 bases. Produced via immunoSEQ multiplex PCR; TCRdb's table is partial and in-frame only. The table includes over 850,000 clones, more than 75% detected once. The clonotype comes from a man between 18 and 35 years old in good health. Some clones in this sample may be carry-over from other donors' samples. Sequencing was done on a sample of memory CD4+ T cells from PBMCs. As for subset: CD45RA-negative fraction. The gene calls are TRBV5-1 and TRBJ2-2; the match to TRBD1 covers 7 bases. Here the CDR3 DNA reads TGCGCCAGCAGCCCGGGACAGTCGAACACCGGGGAGCTGTTTTTT. It specifies CASSPGQSNTGELFF.